The 29 T cell receptor beta chains listed next were all sequenced from one sample in a study of cytomegalovirus exposure and HLA in healthy donors. The primer mix had 60 Vbeta and 13 Jbeta primers. The repertoire was sequenced with immunoSEQ multiplex PCR; TCRdb's copy has only in-frame clones and lacks some. This sample contains fewer than 85,000 clones. The source material was PBMCs. Source of these receptors: a woman in her 40s in good health and CMV-seropositive.

This chain uses TRBV4-3 with TRBJ1-4, with 11 bases fitting TRBD1. CDR3 size: 15 residues. V dropped 6 bases and J dropped 5; count of bases not matched to a gene: 5. Germline CDR1 reads LGHNA; CDR2 reads YSLEER. The CDR3 DNA sequence: TGCGCCAGCAGTCGGAGGACAGGGGGCAATGAAAAACTGTTTTTT. As protein: CASSRRTGGNEKLFF.

This chain uses TRBV6-1 with TRBJ1-5, with a weak D call TRBD1 (6 bases). The CDR3 spans 13 residues. Germline V gives CDR1 MNHNS, CDR2 SASEGT. Trimming cost V 8 bases and J 5 bases, with 13 bases left between them. CDR3 sequence reads: CASAWTADQPQHF. CDR3 DNA: TGTGCCAGCGCTTGGACAGCAGATCAGCCCCAGCATTTT.

V gene TRBV5-8 combines with J gene TRBJ2-7, with 10 bases matching TRBD2. V trimming: 0 bases; J trimming: 6 bases; junction bases outside the gene matches: 12. Germline V gene data show CDR1 as SGHTS and CDR2 as YDEGEE. The CDR3 extends over 17 amino acids. The CDR3 DNA sequence: TGTGCCAGCAGCTTGGTTGTTCTAGCGGGAGTATCCCCCGAGCAGTACTTC. This translates into CASSLVVLAGVSPEQYF.

The chain combines TRBV5-1 with TRBJ1-3; the D is unclear. V lost 7 bases to trimming and J lost 0 bases, with 8 bases between them. This CDR3 comprises 13 residues. Germline lookup yields CDR1 SGHRS and CDR2 YFSETQ. The CDR3 DNA is TGCGCCAGCGGAGCTGACTCTGGAAACACCATATATTTT. This codes for CASGADSGNTIYF.

V gene TRBV2 combines with J gene TRBJ2-3; 12 bases are a match to TRBD2. The germline gives CDR1 SNHLY, CDR2 FYNNEI. V gave up 7 bases and J gave up 4 bases; unmatched junction bases: 3. The CDR3 extends over 14 amino acids. The CDR3 region is CASNRLAGADTQYF. Written as DNA, the CDR3 is TGTGCCAGCAATCGACTAGCGGGGGCAGATACGCAGTATTTT. Looking up the rest from reference TRBV2 and TRBJ2-3 gives the full variable domain: EPEVTQTPSHQVTQMGQEVILRCVPISNHLYFYWYRQILGQKVEFLVSFYNNEISEKSEIFDDQFSVERPDGSNFTLKIRSTKLEDSAMYFCASNRLAGADTQYFGPGTRLTVL.

V usage is TRBV19 and J usage is TRBJ2-5, with TRBD2 matching 14 bases. The CDR3 covers 15 residues. Trimming took 7 bases from V and 1 from J; bases not matched to a gene: 2. The V gene's germline CDR1 is LNHDA and CDR2 SQIVND (reference sequence). Here the CDR3 DNA reads TGTGCCAGTACGGGACTAGCGGGAGCCCAAGAGACCCAGTACTTC. The encoded protein is CASTGLAGAQETQYF.

The V call is TRBV7-3, the J call TRBJ2-6, with a weak D call TRBD1 (5 bases). V lost 5 bases and J 1 base, leaving 9 bases between the germline ends. The germline CDR1 and CDR2 sequences are SGHTA and FQGTGA. The CDR3 runs to 15 residues. The DNA of the CDR3 is TGTGCCAGCAGCCCAGGGCAATCTGGGGCCAACGTCCTGACTTTC. Translating gives CASSPGQSGANVLTF.

The chain links TRBV2 to TRBJ2-7, with TRBD1 as a possible D gene (6 bases). V lost 1 base and J lost 5, with 15 bases in between. Germline V CDR1 and CDR2: SNHLY, FYNNEI. The CDR3 runs to 15 residues. The CDR3 DNA follows: TGTGCCAGCAGTGAAGGATGGGGGCCTAAGGACGAGCAGTACTTC. Translating gives CASSEGWGPKDEQYF. Filled out from reference TRBV2 and TRBJ2-7, the complete variable domain reads EPEVTQTPSHQVTQMGQEVILRCVPISNHLYFYWYRQILGQKVEFLVSFYNNEISEKSEIFDDQFSVERPDGSNFTLKIRSTKLEDSAMYFCASSEGWGPKDEQYFGPGTRLTVT.

The genes are TRBV5-1 and TRBJ2-7, with D maybe TRBD2 (5 bases). The CDR3 runs to 14 residues. With 6 bases removed from V and 0 bases from J, the gap between germline ends came to 13 bases. The V gene's germline CDR1 is SGHRS and CDR2 YFSETQ. This CDR3 is CASNLRTASYEQYF. CDR3 coding DNA: TGCGCCAGCAACTTACGGACTGCCTCCTACGAGCAGTACTTC.

The chain carries TRBV27 and TRBJ2-5; 8 bases are shared with TRBD2. The end of the DNA fits TRBJ2-7 better, so the J call may be wrong. This CDR3 comprises 15 residues. CDR1 is MNHEY, CDR2 SMNVEV, per germline (reference sequence). CDR3 sequence reads: CASSSKEASGYEQYF. In DNA form, the CDR3 reads TGTGCCAGCAGTTCGAAGGAGGCTAGCGGGTACGAGCAGTACTTC.

This chain joins TRBV29-1 and TRBJ2-5; TRBD1 agrees at 10 bases. Looked up from germline, CDR1 is SQVTM and CDR2 is ANQGSEA. CDR3 size: 13 residues. The V gene end was trimmed by 7 bases and the J gene end by 4 bases; junction bases not matched to a gene: 6. CDR3 protein: CSAQGDRGETQYF. DNA of the CDR3: TGCAGCGCCCAAGGGGACAGGGGAGAGACCCAGTACTTC.

The V call is TRBV7-3, the J call TRBJ1-2, with a tentative D call TRBD1 (5 bases). This CDR3 contains 13 residues. Between the trimmed V and J ends, which lost 1 base and 8 bases, there was a span of 11 bases. Germline V lookup: CDR1 SGHTA, CDR2 FQGTGA. CDR3 sequence: CASSLKQGAGYTF. CDR3 sequence (DNA): TGTGCCAGCAGCTTAAAACAAGGGGCGGGCTACACCTTC.

V is TRBV28 and J is TRBJ1-1, with 10 nucleotides matching TRBD1. V shed 6 bases and J 1 base; nucleotides not matched to a gene: 8. CDR3 length: 16 amino acids. Germline V gene data show CDR1 as MDHEN and CDR2 as SYDVKM. CDR3 bases: TGTGCCAGCAGCCTAAGGACAGGGGGTAGGAACACTGAAGCTTTCTTT. Protein product: CASSLRTGGRNTEAFF.

This rearrangement joins TRBV19 to TRBJ1-4, with 10 bases identical to TRBD1. Per germline, CDR1 LNHDA and CDR2 SQIVND (reference sequence). V gave up 4 bases and J gave up 5 bases; unmatched junction bases: 1. There are 14 residues in the CDR3. CDR3 loop: CASSTGQGNEKLFF. The CDR3 DNA reads as TGTGCCAGTAGTACGGGACAGGGGAATGAAAAACTGTTTTTT.

Concerning this clone: A junction boundary mismatches the germline segment, possibly from a read error. This rearrangement joins TRBV19 to TRBJ1-1; D is perhaps TRBD1 (6 bases). CDR1 is LNHDA, CDR2 SQIVND, per germline (reference sequence). The CDR3 sequence is 15 residues long. The CDR3 protein is CAGSRAKGVNTEAFF. In nucleotides, the CDR3 is TGTGCCGGTAGTCGAGCGAAGGGGGTGAACACTGAAGCTTTCTTT.

The chain employs TRBV6-5 and TRBJ1-4, with 7 nucleotides matching TRBD1. The CDR3 runs to 15 residues. J was trimmed by 4 bases and V by 0 bases; bases with no gene match: 2. The V gene's germline CDR1 is MNHEY and CDR2 SVGAGI. The CDR3, as DNA: TGTGCCAGCAGTTACTCGGGACAGTTTAATGAAAAACTGTTTTTT. Its translation is CASSYSGQFNEKLFF.

The chain couples TRBV2 to TRBJ2-7, with 10 bases matching TRBD1. V gave up 7 bases and J gave up 3 bases; unmatched junction bases: 12. CDR1 and CDR2 from the germline V gene are SNHLY and FYNNEI. The CDR3 length is 16 residues. CDR3 in DNA: TGTGCCAGCAAGGACAGGGGGACCAGCGACGGCTACGAGCAGTACTTC. This translates into CASKDRGTSDGYEQYF.

The V gene is TRBV18, the J gene TRBJ1-2, with a tentative D call TRBD1 (6 bases). Looked up from germline, CDR1 is KGHSH and CDR2 is LQKENI. CDR3 length equals 14 residues. V shed 3 bases and J shed 6 bases, with 14 bases lying between them. This CDR3 reads CASSPRTVEDGYTF. The CDR3 DNA sequence: TGTGCCAGCTCACCGAGGACAGTCGAAGATGGCTACACCTTC.

The chain employs TRBV2 and TRBJ2-6; D is undetermined. The CDR3 is 15 residues long. Germline lookup yields CDR1 SNHLY and CDR2 FYNNEI. Trimming removed 1 base at V and 1 base at J, with 5 bases between. In nucleotides, the CDR3 is TGTGCCAGCAGTGAAGTTCCTTCTGGGGCCAACGTCCTGACTTTC. Translating gives CASSEVPSGANVLTF.

This chain uses TRBV21-1 with TRBJ1-6; the table's D call, TRBD1, has no DNA check behind it. TRBV21-1 constitutes a pseudogene. The CDR3 is made up of 19 amino acids. CDR3: CASSKGPATGDSYNSPLHF. CDR3 sequence (DNA): TGTGCCAGCAGCAAAGGCCCGGCGACAGGGGATTCCTATAATTCACCCCTCCACTTT.

CDR3 residues: CASSGGARSNTEAFF. Here the CDR3 DNA reads TGTGCCAGCAGTGGTGGAGCCCGCTCAAACACTGAAGCTTTCTTT. The chain carries TRBV2 and TRBJ1-1; the D is unclear. The CDR3 covers 15 residues. Per the germline V gene, CDR1 is SNHLY and CDR2 is FYNNEI. The ends were cut back, 4 bases at V and 2 bases at J, with 14 bases in the middle.

The DNA for the CDR3 is TGTGCCAGCAGCTTAGGACAGGGGGCTGTTGAAAAACTGTTTTTT. It is translated as CASSLGQGAVEKLFF. V and J are TRBV7-6 and TRBJ1-4, with 10 bases fitting TRBD1. Germline trimming cut 1 base from V and 7 bases from J; bases unmatched to any gene: 3. Germline V gene sequence: CDR1 SGHVS, CDR2 FNYEAQ. The length of the CDR3 is 15 residues.

V is TRBV18 and J is TRBJ2-1; TRBD2 is a possible D gene (6 bases). The CDR3 is 16 residues long. V dropped 3 bases and J dropped 7 bases, with 19 bases sitting between them. Germline V gene data show CDR1 as KGHSH and CDR2 as LQKENI. CDR3: CASSPSGGPLGNEQFF. The CDR3 DNA reads as TGTGCCAGCTCACCCTCTGGAGGGCCTCTAGGGAATGAGCAGTTCTTC.

The J gene is TRBJ1-6, the V gene TRBV5-1; 8 bases match TRBD1. Germline loops: CDR1 SGHRS, CDR2 YFSETQ. J gave up 7 bases and V 0 bases, and 3 bases lay outside the gene matches. The CDR3 is 15 residues long. The CDR3 region has the DNA TGCGCCAGCAGCTTGGGACAGGGGCGGAATTCACCCCTCCACTTT. It yields the protein CASSLGQGRNSPLHF.

The chain combines TRBV2 with TRBJ2-1; TRBD2 aligns across 7 bases. The trim removed 3 bases at V and 4 bases at J, leaving 6 bases unmatched. This CDR3 has 15 amino acids. The germline gives CDR1 SNHLY, CDR2 FYNNEI. CDR3: CASSDSPGGYNEQFF. As DNA, the CDR3 is TGTGCCAGCAGTGATTCCCCGGGGGGATACAATGAGCAGTTCTTC.

The chain recombines TRBV6-5 with TRBJ1-3; the match to TRBD1 covers 9 bases. CDR3 length equals 15 residues. Germline V CDR1 and CDR2: MNHEY, SVGAGI. After removal of 2 bases from V and 2 bases from J, the junction contained 1 base not matched to a gene. The CDR3 is CASSYDRGTGNTIYF. The CDR3 DNA is TGTGCCAGCAGTTACGACAGGGGGACTGGAAACACCATATATTTT.

The J gene is TRBJ1-5, the V gene TRBV7-8; D is uncertain. V lost 6 bases to trimming and J lost 0 bases, with 9 bases between them. CDR3 size: 14 residues. Germline V CDR1 and CDR2: SGHVS, FQNEAQ. CDR3 nucleotides: TGTGCCAGCAGTCCTATCCTTAGCAATCAGCCCCAGCATTTT. Translated: CASSPILSNQPQHF.

The rearrangement links TRBV5-1 to TRBJ2-5; no firm D call. This CDR3 is 14 amino acids long. The germline CDR1 and CDR2 sequences are SGHRS and YFSETQ. Trimming removed 1 base at V and 1 base at J, with 8 bases between. The CDR3 is CASSLFTAQETQYF. In nucleotides, the CDR3 is TGCGCCAGCAGCTTGTTTACAGCCCAAGAGACCCAGTACTTC.

This chain links TRBV7-8 with TRBJ1-5, with TRBD1 as a possible D gene (5 bases). V was trimmed by 5 bases and J by 9 bases, leaving 17 bases between them. Germline values: CDR1 SGHVS, CDR2 FQNEAQ. The CDR3 loop spans 14 amino acids. For the CDR3, the DNA is TGTGCCAGCAGCACCGGGGGTTCCCTTAGGCCCCAGCATTTT. It codes for CASSTGGSLRPQHF.